Given below is one T cell receptor beta chain in context. Its matching antigen is unknown. The sample belongs to a study of blood T cells in healthy people across ages. Notes on the study in general: Strong correlation was found linking TCR beta diversity to naive T cell percentage.

The length of the CDR3 is 11 residues. Germline CDR1 and CDR2: DFQATT and SNEGSKA (reference sequence). V lost 1 base and J 8 bases, leaving 6 bases between the germline ends. It was with a sample-barcoded 5' primer and a J-beta primer mix that a second PCR of roughly 7 to 12 cycles was run. Via MiXCR, TCRdb re-called the 5' RACE reads, giving one row per CDR3 protein. The sample includes approximately 600,000 distinct CDR3 sequences, 58% seen only once; the top ten take 35% to 40%. The chain has TRBV20-1 and TRBJ2-1; no reliable D call. The TCR originated in a man between 60 and 75 years old in good health. Material for sequencing was blood. In nucleotides, the CDR3 is TGCAGTGCTAGAGCGCGAGATGAGCAGTTCTTC. Its protein is CSARARDEQFF.